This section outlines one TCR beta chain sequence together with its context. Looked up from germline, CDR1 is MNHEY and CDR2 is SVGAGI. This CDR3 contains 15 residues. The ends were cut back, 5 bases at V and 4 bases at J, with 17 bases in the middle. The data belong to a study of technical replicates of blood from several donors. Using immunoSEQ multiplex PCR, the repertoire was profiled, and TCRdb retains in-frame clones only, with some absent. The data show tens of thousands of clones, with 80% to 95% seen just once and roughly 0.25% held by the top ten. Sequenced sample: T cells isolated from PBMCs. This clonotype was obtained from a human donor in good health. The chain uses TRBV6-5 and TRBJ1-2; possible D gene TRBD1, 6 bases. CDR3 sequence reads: CASSPPGTSSYGYTF. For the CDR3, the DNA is TGTGCCAGCAGTCCACCCGGGACATCGAGCTATGGCTACACCTTC.